The subject of this entry is one T cell receptor beta chain. Its antigen is undetermined. These data originate in a study of T cell responses to AZD1222 COVID-19 vaccine. General study findings and limits: Donors, mostly white British, included more females; clonal diversity was possibly underestimated. Nearly half of unique spike-specific TCRs reportedly avoided B.1.351 and B.1.1.7 mutated regions. Repertoires in all cases were sampled only once the peak T cell response had passed. AZD1222 recipients seropositive at baseline numbered only six or seven.

The table came from immunoSEQ multiplex PCR; TCRdb's copy has only in-frame clones and leaves some out. The data hold about 160,000 clones, with approximately 90% observed a single time. Germline V gene data show CDR1 as GTSNPN and CDR2 as SVGIG (reference sequence). This CDR3 is built from 13 residues. V was shortened by 1 base and J by 7 bases, with 11 bases between the two germline ends. The sample here was peripheral blood, taken on day 0 of AZD1222 vaccination. The receptor was derived from an adult in good health. The V and J genes are TRBV30 and TRBJ1-5; no clear D. The CDR3 coding sequence is TGTGCCTGGAGTGGACAAGATGGCCAGCCCCAGCATTTT. The encoded protein is CAWSGQDGQPQHF.